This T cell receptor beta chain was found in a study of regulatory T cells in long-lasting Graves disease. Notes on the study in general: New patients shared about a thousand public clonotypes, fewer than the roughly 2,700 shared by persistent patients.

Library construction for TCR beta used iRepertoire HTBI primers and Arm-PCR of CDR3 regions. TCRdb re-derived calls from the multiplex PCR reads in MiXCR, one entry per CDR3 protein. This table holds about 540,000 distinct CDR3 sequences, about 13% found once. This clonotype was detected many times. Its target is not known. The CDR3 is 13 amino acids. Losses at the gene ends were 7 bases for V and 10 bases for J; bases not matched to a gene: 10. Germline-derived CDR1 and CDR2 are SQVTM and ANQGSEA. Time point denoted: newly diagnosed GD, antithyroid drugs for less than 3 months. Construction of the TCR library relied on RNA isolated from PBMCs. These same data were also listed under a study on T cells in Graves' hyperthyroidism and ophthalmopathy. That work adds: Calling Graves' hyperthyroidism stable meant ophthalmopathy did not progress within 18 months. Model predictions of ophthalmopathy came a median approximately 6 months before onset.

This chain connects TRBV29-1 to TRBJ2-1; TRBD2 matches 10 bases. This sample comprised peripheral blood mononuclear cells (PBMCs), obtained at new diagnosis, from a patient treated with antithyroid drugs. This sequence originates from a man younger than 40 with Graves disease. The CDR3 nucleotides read TGCAGCGCCGCAGGACTAGCGGTTCTGGAGCAGTTCTTC. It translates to CSAAGLAVLEQFF.